A single T cell receptor (beta chain) is shown here with its context. Antigen unknown. This sample was included in a study of response to subunit inactivated influenza vaccine. This CDR3 contains 13 residues. The V and J ends lost 3 bases and 5 bases respectively, with 8 bases between them. The germline V gene encodes CDR1 SNHLY and CDR2 FYNNEI. In TCRdb, the RT-PCR reads were re-called with MiXCR into one record per CDR3 protein. This table holds around 530,000 distinct CDR3 sequences, approximately 10% found once. Overall study findings and caveats: Few new T cells, the authors suggested, are recruited by each seasonal influenza vaccination.

The sequence was collected from a man between 45 and 60 years old who received an inactivated influenza vaccine. The genes are TRBV2 and TRBJ2-4; weak D call: TRBD2 (5 bases). The sample consisted of PBMCs from blood, taken on the day of vaccination. The CDR3 sequence: CASSDFGENIQYF. CDR3 DNA: TGTGCCAGCAGTGATTTCGGGGAAAACATTCAGTACTTC.